This TCR beta chain comes out of a study of blood T cell repertoires in COVID-19. Study background: Donors in the United States, Italy and Spain gave samples during acute or convalescent COVID-19. PBMCs, B-cell-depleted T cells, or T cells were the source of the cDNA or gDNA that made up the material.

The CDR3 has 13 amino acids. Trimming cost V 6 bases and J 2 bases; bases outside gene matches: 3. The germline CDR1 and CDR2 sequences are MNHNY and SVGAGI (reference sequence). Original processing methods: For nucleated cells, counts were estimated from reference gene primer amplification. Clones were sequenced by immunoSEQ multiplex PCR, and TCRdb holds only the in-frame ones, with some missing. The V and J calls and the clone size are those of that table, but D and trimming were determined from the DNA. The table has over 130,000 clones, over 80% seen once. The sample taken for sequencing was peripheral blood. The chain uses TRBV6-6 and TRBJ2-5; 7 bases map to TRBD2. This clonotype was sampled from a woman older than 75 with acute or convalescent COVID-19. The CDR3 sequence is CASRLRGQETQYF. The DNA for the CDR3 is TGTGCCAGCAGGTTGCGGGGGCAAGAGACCCAGTACTTC.